The rows below give T cell receptor beta chains drawn from one sample of a study of OX40 agonist ivuxolimab in advanced cancers. Here immunoSEQ multiplex PCR was the method, and the copy in TCRdb shows in-frame clones only, minus some. Here the sample spans about 85,000 clones, around 84% being singletons. The sample in question was CD4+ or CD8+ T cells sorted from blood, obtained in a trial of the OX40 agonist ivuxolimab. All receptors derive from an adult with an advanced solid tumor such as melanoma, head and neck, liver or kidney cancer. Both conserved end residues are part of each CDR3. D genes are given only for firm matches. Not all rows give a size; the values are once, few, many and, for expanded clones, a class.

V: TRBV9; size: -; J: TRBJ2-3; length: 13; D: TRBD1; CDR3: CASSPDRGDPQYF; DNA: TGTGCCAGCAGCCCTGACAGGGGAGACCCGCAGTATTTT
V: TRBV7-9; size: -; J: TRBJ1-5; length: 17; D: TRBD1; CDR3: CASSVDPGTAFNQPQHF; DNA: TGTGCCAGCAGCGTGGACCCTGGGACAGCGTTCAATCAGCCCCAGCATTTT
V: TRBV19; size: -; J: TRBJ1-4; length: 15; D: -; CDR3: CASIPRAGVNEKLFF; DNA: TGTGCCAGTATCCCGCGGGCCGGGGTCAATGAAAAACTGTTTTTT
V: TRBV10-3; size: -; J: TRBJ2-7; length: 13; D: TRBD2; CDR3: CASRTSGSYEQYF; DNA: TGTGCCAGCAGGACTAGCGGGTCCTACGAGCAGTACTTC
V: TRBV28; size: once; J: TRBJ2-5; length: 12; D: -; CDR3: CASRGPGETQYF; DNA: TGTGCCAGCAGGGGGCCGGGGGAGACCCAGTACTTC
V: TRBV11-2; size: -; J: TRBJ1-1; length: 16; D: -; CDR3: CASSLGLGVPNTEAFF; DNA: TGTGCCAGCAGCTTAGGTCTAGGGGTGCCCAACACTGAAGCTTTCTTT
V: TRBV2; size: once; J: TRBJ2-2; length: 16; D: TRBD1; CDR3: CASSGLGQGNTGELFF; DNA: TGTGCCAGCAGTGGGTTGGGACAGGGAAACACCGGGGAGCTGTTTTTT
V: TRBV28; size: -; J: TRBJ2-2; length: 16; D: TRBD2; CDR3: CASSFPGEGNTGELFF; DNA: TGTGCCAGCAGTTTCCCGGGGGAGGGAAACACCGGGGAGCTGTTTTTT
V: TRBV29-1; size: -; J: TRBJ1-1; length: 10; D: -; CDR3: CSVDYTEAFF; DNA: TGCAGCGTTGATTATACCGAAGCTTTCTTT
V: TRBV6-5; size: -; J: TRBJ1-3; length: 14; D: -; CDR3: CASRDRGSGNTIYF; DNA: TGTGCCAGCAGAGACAGAGGTTCTGGAAACACCATATATTTT
V: TRBV7-8; size: -; J: TRBJ2-3; length: 17; D: TRBD2; CDR3: CASSPGLAGPSTDTQYF; DNA: TGTGCCAGCAGCCCCGGACTAGCGGGGCCTAGCACAGATACGCAGTATTTT
V: TRBV4-3; size: -; J: TRBJ2-1; length: 16; D: TRBD2; CDR3: CASSPGGLAGFNEQFF; DNA: TGCGCCAGCAGCCCCGGAGGACTAGCGGGGTTCAATGAGCAGTTCTTC
V: TRBV30; size: -; J: TRBJ1-5; length: 13; D: TRBD1; CDR3: CAEGSGGNQPQHF; DNA: TGTGCCGAGGGGTCAGGGGGGAATCAGCCCCAGCATTTT
V: TRBV7-9; size: -; J: TRBJ2-7; length: 14; D: TRBD1; CDR3: CASARDSFVYEQYF; DNA: TGTGCCAGCGCCAGGGACAGTTTCGTCTACGAGCAGTACTTC
V: TRBV6-4; size: few; J: TRBJ2-1; length: 10; D: -; CDR3: CASRRDEQFF; DNA: TGTGCCAGCAGGAGGGATGAGCAGTTCTTC
V: TRBV7-9; size: -; J: TRBJ2-6; length: 18; D: -; CDR3: CASSFAEGGASGANVLTF; DNA: TGTGCCAGCAGCTTTGCCGAAGGGGGGGCCTCTGGGGCCAACGTCCTGACTTTC
V: TRBV25-1; size: -; J: TRBJ2-7; length: 14; D: TRBD1; CDR3: CASSVDRGWLEQYF; DNA: TGTGCCAGCAGTGTCGACAGGGGATGGCTCGAGCAGTACTTC
V: TRBV28; size: -; J: TRBJ1-1; length: 11; D: -; CDR3: CAIQGNLEAFF; DNA: TGTGCCATTCAGGGGAATTTGGAAGCTTTCTTT
V: TRBV28; size: few; J: TRBJ2-7; length: 11; D: -; CDR3: CASSGFYEQYF; DNA: TGTGCCAGCAGTGGCTTCTACGAGCAGTACTTC
V: TRBV13; size: -; J: TRBJ2-7; length: 15; D: -; CDR3: CASSLSAGSSYEQYF; DNA: TGTGCCAGCAGCTTGAGTGCGGGGAGCTCCTACGAGCAGTACTTC
V: TRBV9; size: -; J: TRBJ2-2; length: 18; D: TRBD2; CDR3: CASSTTTSGDANTGELFF; DNA: TGTGCCAGCAGCACAACGACTAGCGGGGATGCGAACACCGGGGAGCTGTTTTTT
V: TRBV14; size: -; J: TRBJ1-1; length: 16; D: -; CDR3: CASSQYRFAVDTEAFF; DNA: TGTGCCAGCAGCCAATACAGGTTCGCGGTGGACACTGAAGCTTTCTTT
V: TRBV6-6; size: -; J: TRBJ2-3; length: 16; D: TRBD1; CDR3: CASSYEGASYGDTQYF; DNA: TGTGCCAGCAGTTACGAGGGGGCCTCCTATGGGGATACGCAGTATTTT
V: TRBV28; size: -; J: TRBJ1-1; length: 13; D: -; CDR3: CASSLFENTEAFF; DNA: TGTGCCAGCAGTTTATTCGAGAACACTGAAGCTTTCTTT
V: TRBV7-2; size: -; J: TRBJ2-7; length: 15; D: TRBD2; CDR3: CASSPGLPVSYEQYF; DNA: TGTGCCAGCAGCCCGGGACTACCGGTCTCCTACGAGCAGTACTTC
V: TRBV28; size: once; J: TRBJ2-5; length: 13; D: -; CDR3: CASTTNLAETQYF; DNA: TGTGCCAGCACCACAAACCTCGCGGAGACCCAGTACTTC
V: TRBV19; size: -; J: TRBJ1-2; length: 17; D: TRBD1; CDR3: CASSIDAGQGATDGYTF; DNA: TGTGCCAGTAGTATAGATGCGGGACAGGGGGCGACGGATGGCTACACCTTC
V: TRBV10-3; size: once; J: TRBJ2-2; length: 13; D: -; CDR3: CAISELDTGELFF; DNA: TGTGCCATCAGTGAGCTGGACACCGGGGAGCTGTTTTTT
V: TRBV4-1; size: -; J: TRBJ1-5; length: 18; D: -; CDR3: CASSQGRAAGDSNQPQHF; DNA: TGCGCCAGCAGCCAAGGGAGGGCGGCGGGGGACAGCAATCAGCCCCAGCATTTT
V: TRBV6-5; size: -; J: TRBJ1-2; length: 13; D: -; CDR3: CASSYKGGHGYTF; DNA: TGTGCCAGCAGTTACAAGGGGGGCCATGGCTACACCTTC
V: TRBV6-5; size: -; J: TRBJ2-1; length: 14; D: TRBD2; CDR3: CASRRGGGENEQFF; DNA: TGTGCCAGCAGACGGGGGGGCGGTGAAAATGAGCAGTTCTTC
V: TRBV18; size: -; J: TRBJ1-4; length: 12; D: -; CDR3: CASSARDKKLFF; DNA: TGTGCCAGCTCCGCACGGGACAAAAAACTGTTTTTT
V: TRBV9; size: -; J: TRBJ2-1; length: 16; D: TRBD2; CDR3: CASSVGSGSRYNEQFF; DNA: TGTGCCAGCAGCGTAGGTAGCGGGAGTAGGTACAATGAGCAGTTCTTC
V: TRBV28; size: -; J: TRBJ1-2; length: 12; D: TRBD1; CDR3: CASTTGQYGYTF; DNA: TGTGCCAGCACTACGGGACAGTATGGCTACACCTTC
V: TRBV4-1; size: -; J: TRBJ2-1; length: 18; D: -; CDR3: CASSQPLGTGTRGRTQFF; DNA: TGCGCCAGCAGCCAACCCTTAGGAACAGGTACTCGGGGAAGAACTCAGTTCTTC